This TCR beta chain was recorded in a study of blood T cells in healthy people across ages. The CDR3 has 14 amino acids. Germline V lookup: CDR1 LGHDT, CDR2 YNNKEL (reference sequence). Deletions cut 5 bases from V and 2 bases from J, with 13 bases between. Sample-barcoded 5' priming and a J-beta primer mix drove a second PCR of roughly 6 to 12 cycles. One entry per CDR3 protein results from TCRdb running MiXCR on the 5' RACE reads. The table includes about 1 million distinct CDR3 sequences, under 30% detected once. This sample was shared with a second study, whose subject was T cells of mothers and their children.

The sequence was obtained from a girl aged 2 to 9 in good health. V gene TRBV3-1 combines with J gene TRBJ2-7, with D perhaps matching TRBD2 (5 bases). What was sequenced was blood. Here the CDR3 reads CASSGLPIPYEQYF. The CDR3 region has the DNA TGTGCCAGCAGCGGACTCCCAATCCCCTACGAGCAGTACTTC.